Sequencing of this T cell receptor beta chain was carried out in a study of cytomegalovirus exposure and HLA in healthy donors (dated by TCRdb to about 2017). Background for the entire study: According to an earlier analysis of 587 of the donors, some 170 million T cells yielded some 120 million unique TCR beta sequences and approximately 280 Gb of sequence data. Donor age, sex, ethnicity and CMV serostatus were collected together with the repertoire data. A later genetic analysis took genome-wide SNP genotypes for about 55% of the roughly 670 donors and used that subset as a discovery cohort. An earlier analysis of 587 of the donors applied high-throughput TCR beta sequencing to assess whether each TCR beta V gene segment acted as functional or pseudogenic. The study aimed to test whether cataloging public T cell receptors could reveal signatures of past pathogen exposure. The T cell repertoires of roughly 660 subjects were profiled by immunosequencing and related to cytomegalovirus serostatus. HLA typing included class I and class II loci at four-digit resolution. On average, 235,054 unique TCR beta nucleotide sequences were sequenced per donor among 350 to 400 genotyped donors of the cohort, with roughly 20% of those sequences being non-productive. Typing coverage varied by locus: roughly 629-630 donors for A, B, C, DRB1 and DQB1; more than 500 for DQA1; more than 600 for DPA1; around 450 for DPB1. Because of strong linkage in the cohort, four to six DR-DQ haplotypes were treated as single units for association and clustering. An early release covering more than 500 HLA-typed donors comprised about 320 gigabases of sequencing data and around 86 million unique TCR sequences. To predict cytomegalovirus infection status, the study combined high-throughput TCR immunosequencing, statistical association of individual TCRs with disease status, and machine learning. The later analysis used no new phenotypic data to find candidate immune exposures, relying instead on TCR beta sequences and their occurrence across donors. Of the 350 to 400 genotyped donors, about 84% fell in the genetic ancestry cluster associated with self-reported Caucasian donors. A later analysis re-analyzed previously published TCR beta repertoires from hundreds of donors and added high-resolution HLA genotyping to study TCR occurrence patterns. All discovery cohort repertoires had been generated using a single sequencing platform. Along with the roughly 670-subject first cohort, a separate validation cohort of over 90 different subjects was used. Overall results and qualifications from the work: The 87-base-pair reads could not distinguish some IMGT-functional V segments, including TRBV6-2 and TRBV6-3, so those segments were excluded. According to a later analysis, most CMV-associated TCR beta chains appeared to be HLA-restricted, and the HLA associations seemed to be driven largely by CMV exposure. A later analysis reported that several top co-occurrence clusters appeared linked to parvovirus B19, influenza, CMV and Epstein-Barr virus. A group of highly shared sequence variants was considered likely to be a technical artifact of the sequencing pipeline. Because some donors lacked HLA typing at each locus, the association tests relied only on the typed subset. The authors suggested that the approach could potentially be generalized to other disease states and immunological phenotypes. Most TCR sequences were seen in very few donors, while some public TCRs were found in many individuals. Linkage disequilibrium might explain the correlated functional status among segregating V segments, but an unknown experimental factor could not be ruled out. Assigning TCR associations to individual alleles was difficult when HLA alleles, especially DR and DQ, strongly co-occurred. A further reported finding was that TCR beta sequences accurately predicted the HLA-A and HLA-B alleles for most subjects in the first cohort. Compared with the roughly 600-donor mean, donors in an Asian-associated ancestry cluster had fewer N-insertions in productive TCRs, according to a later genetic analysis. Because counts were too low, 15 to 20 rarely observed V segments, including chromosome 9 orphons, were excluded from the earlier analysis of under 650 of the donors. Cytomegalovirus status was reported to be diagnosed by the classifier with high specificity and sensitivity in both the original and validation cohorts. In a later analysis, HLA-associated TCR beta chains showed more clonal expansion and lower generation probabilities than non-associated chains that were equally common. A later genetic analysis associated a missense DCLRE1C variant with V-gene and J-gene trimming of TCR beta chains, and an independent cohort replicated the association. According to a later analysis, TCR association rates differed among HLA loci, with DRB1 alleles showing the most associated TCRs and HLA-C alleles showing the fewest. In a later analysis, 16,951 TCR beta sequences were associated with specific HLA alleles at a false discovery rate of 0.05. In this cohort, only TCR beta chains were sequenced, and detectable features were limited by the absence of alpha or paired-chain data. The study listed 164 TCR beta chains as associated with cytomegalovirus. An earlier analysis of around 540 of the donors showed that most TCR beta V segments appeared in productive rearrangements either about 87% or about 30% of the time, which broadly matched IMGT annotations. Three of the identified cytomegalovirus-associated TCR beta chains were confirmed in vitro to be specific for cytomegalovirus antigens. The presence/absence analyses assumed that sequencing depth was roughly uniform across donors, and that assumption may not be true. Immune exposure information for the cohort was limited to CMV serostatus.

The cohort was made up of approximately 670 healthy bone marrow donors. At the time of sampling, every cohort member was nominally healthy, though immune exposures that went unrecorded were likely present. The donor was CMV seronegative and was included in the group of approximately 350 seronegative cohort members. Each donor provided a peripheral blood sample, and peripheral blood mononuclear cells were used for TCR beta sequencing. The Qiagen DNeasy Blood Extraction Kit was used to extract genomic DNA from the blood cell samples. About this clone: Its antigen remains unidentified. The sample holds no much larger clone one base away, and base qualities are not on file.

Deletion took 7 bases off V and 3 bases off J, with a span of 13 bases between the germline ends. Taken from the germline V gene, the CDR1 and CDR2 loops are SQVTM and ANQGSEA. The CDR3 sequence holds 12 residues, the cysteine and phenylalanine included. Left in the record is the CDR3 DNA by itself, 36 bases read in frame from the first base. Libraries were built with the immunoSEQ multiplex PCR assay. For the multiplex PCR, a mixture combining 60 forward primers for TCR Vbeta segments and 13 reverse primers for TCR Jbeta segments was used. Amplification of the CDR3 region of rearranged TCR beta genes was performed with a multiplex PCR assay on genomic DNA. The Illumina HiSeq System was used to sequence the amplified TCR beta libraries as 87-base-pair reads. The authors processed their data as follows. A later analysis tallied around 87 million unique TCR beta chains across the roughly 610 repertoires, and about 12 million of those chains were shared by two or more donors. A nearest-neighbor algorithm error-corrected the raw reads and collapsed the reads into unique sequences, merging closely related sequences to remove PCR and sequencing errors. V, D and J gene segments were assigned by aligning CDR3 sequences to IMGT reference sequences. Each retained sequence needed at least a six-nucleotide match to both a V gene segment and a J gene segment. A rearrangement counted as productive if the CDR3 had no stop codons and remained in frame with V and J, and every other rearrangement counted as non-productive. CDR3 was defined by IMGT convention, running from the second conserved V-encoded cysteine to the conserved J-encoded phenylalanine. In an earlier analysis of more than 550 of the donors, sequences lacking an unambiguous match to a single V gene segment were excluded. In an earlier analysis of approximately 610 of the donors, V segments were called functional above 56.7% productive rearrangements and were called segregating when the between-donor standard deviation exceeded 5%. A statistical classification framework was developed to diagnose cytomegalovirus status using the catalog of TCR beta chain sequences. In a later analysis, V and J genes were assigned by comparing TCR nucleotide sequences against IMGT/GENE-DB human TR gene sequences. Using the TCRdist pipeline, a later analysis assigned CDR3 sequences along with most-parsimonious VDJ recombination scenarios. In a later analysis, each TCR beta chain was defined by its CDR3 amino acid sequence together with its V-gene family, and reads without a unique V-gene family were excluded. A later analysis removed 450 to 600 highly shared, low-generation-probability nucleotide sequences to deal with suspected cross-contamination and a sequencing artifact. In a later analysis, a clonal expansion index for each public chain was calculated from normalized within-repertoire ranks of inferred template counts. In a later analysis, generation probabilities were computed with a VDJ recombination model fitted to out-of-frame rearrangements, and the resulting probabilities were checked against IGoR. In a later analysis, TCR-TCR, TCR-HLA and TCR-CMV co-occurrence was scored with hypergeometric tests, and a repertoire-size bias correction was applied to TCR pairs. In a later analysis, false discovery rates were estimated by permuting HLA or CMV assignments 20 times. In a later analysis, co-occurring TCRs were grouped using DBSCAN, and TCRdist sequence similarity was added for clustering within HLA-allele-positive subsets. For co-occurrence clustering, repertoires with fewer than 30,000 or more than 120,000 public chains were excluded, along with 5 or 6 repertoires with anomalous nucleotide sharing. Held by TCRdb, this immuneACCESS table contains in-frame sequences only and omits some clones. Under half of the omission traces to an unresolved V gene where checked; the cause of the rest is unknown. For V, J and clone size, that table is used; D and trimming come from the DNA. The sample table holds roughly 170,000 clones, of which roughly 82% were seen once. In total, the top ten clones hold 1.6% of the sample.

Here the chain combines TRBV29-1 and TRBJ2-7; the D gene is perhaps TRBD1, from 6 matching bases. The receptor was derived from a woman in her twenties or thirties in good health and CMV-seronegative. Sequences were obtained from PBMCs. The DNA reads TGCAGCGCCAGTAGAGGGGGCTACGAGCAGTACTTC. Translated, this is CSASRGGYEQYF.